This paragraph reports one T cell receptor (beta chain). Its antigen is unidentified. The data were obtained in a study of OX40 agonist ivuxolimab in advanced cancers. Study-wide context: Each patient was given ivuxolimab into a vein every 2 weeks, at 0.01 to 10 mg/kg. Patients with prior anti-PD-1, anti-PD-L1 or anti-CTLA-4 therapy were eligible; roughly 41% had some. Whole-study results and caveats: CD4+ and CD8+ blood T cells expanded clonally by week 6 at 0.1 to 3.0 mg/kg. Researchers did not determine the expanded peripheral T cells' antigen specificity.

Sequenced by immunoSEQ multiplex PCR; TCRdb stores in-frame clones only, minus some. Among fewer than 85,000 clones listed, 80% were seen once. Germline V lookup: CDR1 SGHTA, CDR2 FQGNSA. This CDR3 has 16 residues. V lost 5 bases to trimming and J lost 0 bases; unmatched junction nucleotides: 7. The chain is built from TRBV7-2 and TRBJ2-1, with TRBD2 matching 7 bases. This receptor was obtained from an adult with an advanced solid tumor such as melanoma, head and neck, liver or kidney cancer. Specimen: CD4+ or CD8+ T cells sorted from blood, collected in a trial of the OX40 agonist ivuxolimab. CDR3 sequence: CASSTPKRGSYNEQFF. DNA for the CDR3: TGTGCCAGCAGCACCCCCAAGCGGGGCTCCTACAATGAGCAGTTCTTC.